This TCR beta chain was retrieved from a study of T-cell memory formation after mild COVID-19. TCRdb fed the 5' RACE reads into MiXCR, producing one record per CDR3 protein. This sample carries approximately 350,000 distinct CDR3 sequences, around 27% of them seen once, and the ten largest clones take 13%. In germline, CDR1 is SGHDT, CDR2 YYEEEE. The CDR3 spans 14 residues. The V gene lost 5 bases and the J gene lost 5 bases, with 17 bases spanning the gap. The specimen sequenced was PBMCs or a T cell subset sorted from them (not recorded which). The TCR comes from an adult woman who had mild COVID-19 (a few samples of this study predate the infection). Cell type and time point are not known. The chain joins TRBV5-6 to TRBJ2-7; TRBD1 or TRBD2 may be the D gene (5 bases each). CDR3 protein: CASSSAPRGHEQYF. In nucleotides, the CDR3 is TGTGCCAGCAGTTCGGCACCGAGGGGCCACGAGCAGTACTTC.